This T cell receptor beta chain derives from a study of glioma-infiltrating T cells after dendritic cell vaccination. Trimming took off 2 bases at V and 7 bases at J, with 20 bases between the two ends. Germline V gene sequence: CDR1 GTSNPN, CDR2 SVGIG (reference sequence). The CDR3 sequence is 15 residues long. Clones were sequenced by immunoSEQ multiplex PCR, and TCRdb holds only the in-frame ones, with some missing. Here the sample spans about 73,000 clones, over 75% being singletons. The rearrangement uses TRBV30 and TRBJ1-1, with a possible D match to TRBD1 (5 bases). This specimen consisted of blood, obtained before dendritic cell vaccination. The TCR was taken from a human donor with glioblastoma. The CDR3 is CAWSRDPGGSGEAFF. The CDR3 DNA sequence: TGTGCCTGGAGTCGAGATCCCGGGGGTTCAGGTGAAGCTTTCTTT. Using reference TRBV30 and TRBJ1-1 for the parts outside the CDR3, the full variable domain is SQTIHQWPATLVQPVGSPLSLECTVEGTSNPNLYWYRQAAGRGLQLLFYSVGIGQISSEVPQNLSASRPQDRQFILSSKKLLLSDSGFYLCAWSRDPGGSGEAFFGQGTRLTVV.